This T cell receptor (beta chain) was identified in a study of blood T cell repertoires in COVID-19. Study context: Both acute and convalescent COVID-19 samples were obtained from the United States, Italy and Spain.

Enrollment of patients from Seattle took place during active infection, with longitudinal follow-up. Produced via immunoSEQ multiplex PCR; TCRdb's table is partial and in-frame only. Among about 500,000 clones listed, roughly 89% were seen once. The ends lost 5 bases at V and 7 bases at J; junction bases unmatched: 6. The V gene's germline CDR1 is MNHNY and CDR2 SVGAGI (reference sequence). The CDR3 is 14 residues long. The V gene is TRBV6-6, the J gene TRBJ1-2; TRBD1 aligns across 11 bases. Sequenced: peripheral blood. The TCR sequence derives from a woman between 50 and 59 years old with COVID-19, enrolled during active disease. CDR3 DNA sequence: TGTGCCAGCAGTCAACTGGGACAGGGGGTTGGCTACACCTTC. Translated, it gives CASSQLGQGVGYTF.